The entry below gives a single TCR beta chain sequence along with its context. These data belong to a study of blood T cell repertoires in COVID-19. In the study overall: Whether acute or convalescent, the COVID-19 samples came from the United States, Italy and Spain. PBMCs, B-cell-depleted T cells, or T cells provided the cDNA or gDNA that made up the material.

Trimming left V 0 bases short and J 0 bases short, with 9 bases between. Germline V lookup: CDR1 LNHNV, CDR2 YYDKDF (reference sequence). The CDR3 covers 16 residues. This table comes from immunoSEQ multiplex PCR, and its TCRdb copy is limited to in-frame clones, with some not included. The data show just over 150,000 clones, 92% seen once. Seattle's cohort entered during active infection and was followed longitudinally. The source material was peripheral blood. The V call is TRBV15, the J call TRBJ1-3, with D unclear. This receptor was taken from a man aged 30 to 39 with COVID-19, enrolled during active disease. CDR3 DNA sequence: TGTGCCACCAGCAGAGATTACAGAAACTCTGGAAACACCATATATTTT. This codes for CATSRDYRNSGNTIYF.